The present entry profiles one TCR beta chain with its context. Germline V lookup: CDR1 DFQATT, CDR2 SNEGSKA (reference sequence). The V end was cut by 4 bases, the J end by 7 bases, with 17 bases between. The CDR3 runs to 14 residues. Using a J-beta primer mix together with a sample-barcoded 5' primer, a second PCR was run for roughly 6 to 12 cycles. One entry per CDR3 protein results from TCRdb running MiXCR on the 5' RACE reads. This table has 1.5 million to 1.8 million distinct CDR3 sequences, about 45% appearing once. The sample is drawn from a study of blood T cells in healthy people across ages.

Sequenced sample: blood. The V gene is TRBV20-1, the J gene TRBJ2-4, with D tentatively TRBD1 or TRBD2 (5 bases each). The TCR was taken from a woman aged 18-29 years in good health. CDR3 sequence (DNA): TGCAGTGCTACCGGGACGGAGTTCTGGAACATTCAGTACTTC. Protein: CSATGTEFWNIQYF.